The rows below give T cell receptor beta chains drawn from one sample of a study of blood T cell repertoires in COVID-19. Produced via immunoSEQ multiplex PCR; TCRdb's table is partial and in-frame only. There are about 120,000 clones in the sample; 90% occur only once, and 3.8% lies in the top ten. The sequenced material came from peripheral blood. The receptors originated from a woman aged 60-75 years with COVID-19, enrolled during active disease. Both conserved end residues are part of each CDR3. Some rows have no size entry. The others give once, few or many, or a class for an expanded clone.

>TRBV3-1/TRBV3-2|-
CASSQVLSRTGTETQYF
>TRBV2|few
CATKRTDTLEGYTF
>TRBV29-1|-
CSVGDRGGYTF
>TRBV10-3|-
CAISEGREYTEAFF
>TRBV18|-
CASSPPGETQYF
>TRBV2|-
CASRGWDRMNTEAFF
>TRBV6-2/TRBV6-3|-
CASSYSKVRNPEAFF
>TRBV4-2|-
CASSHGTGSNQPQHF
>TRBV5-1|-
CASSVGLNNEQFF
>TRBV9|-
CASSVEGRGAAEQYF
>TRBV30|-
CAWSVPGQGREKLFF
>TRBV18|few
CASSPTGVSEAFF
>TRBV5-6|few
CASSLQGQRAEAFF